The 9 T cell receptor beta chains below all came from one sample that was sequenced in a study of CD8+ T cells in alopecia areata. As to treatment: oral pan-JAK inhibitor, 5-10 mg twice daily. RNA was isolated and reverse transcribed to cDNA, the sequencing template. Profiled with immunoSEQ multiplex PCR; TCRdb holds only in-frame clones, not every one. Here the sample spans some 170,000 clones, roughly 53% being singletons. The sample consisted of CD8+ T cells sorted from blood, taken at week 24, from a patient treated with tofacitinib. These receptors all come from a human donor with alopecia areata.

In this sample, this clone turned up a few times. The V call is TRBV11-2, the J call TRBJ2-7, with D maybe TRBD2 (5 bases). This CDR3 comprises 12 residues. In germline, CDR1 is SGHAT, CDR2 FQNNGV. With 3 bases removed from V and 3 bases from J, the gap between germline ends came to 6 bases. In nucleotides, the CDR3 is TGTGCCAGCAGCTTGGGAGTCTACGAGCAGTACTTC. Protein: CASSLGVYEQYF.

This clone was seen a few times. This sequence joins TRBV13 and TRBJ1-5; 8 nucleotides match TRBD1. V lost 0 bases to trimming and J lost 7 bases; unmatched junction nucleotides: 5. In germline, CDR1 is PRHDT, CDR2 FYEKMQ (reference sequence). This CDR3 is 15 amino acids long. Here the CDR3 reads CASSLGQGARQPQHF. The CDR3, as DNA: TGTGCCAGCAGCTTAGGCCAGGGGGCGAGACAGCCCCAGCATTTT.

The rearrangement uses TRBV13 and TRBJ2-7; 8 bases map to TRBD1. V trimming: 7 bases; J trimming: 7 bases; junction bases outside the gene matches: 12. This CDR3 has 14 residues. Germline V lookup: CDR1 PRHDT, CDR2 FYEKMQ (reference sequence). The CDR3 DNA is TGTGCCAGCAAGCCCGGGACAGGAGTATGGGAGCAGTACTTC. It codes for CASKPGTGVWEQYF.

The gene calls are TRBV7-2 and TRBJ1-5; tentative D call: TRBD1 (6 bases). Trimming cost V 1 base and J 3 bases, with 10 bases left between them. The germline V gene has CDR1 SGHTA and CDR2 FQGNSA. The CDR3 spans 15 residues. The CDR3 loop is CASSLGRGLNQPQHF. The CDR3, as DNA: TGTGCCAGCAGCTTAGGCAGGGGACTCAATCAGCCCCAGCATTTT.

The chain employs TRBV29-1 and TRBJ2-1; no firm D call. The CDR3 contains 14 residues. The germline V and J ends were trimmed by 3 bases and 1 base, with 10 bases remaining between them. Germline V gives CDR1 SQVTM, CDR2 ANQGSEA. The CDR3 nucleotides read TGCAGCGTTGATGGCGGCTCTTCCTACAATGAGCAGTTCTTC. Amino acids: CSVDGGSSYNEQFF.

This clone has only one observation. CDR3 region: CSASAGNGYTF. CDR3 DNA: TGCAGTGCTAGTGCGGGAAATGGCTACACCTTC. This chain joins TRBV20-1 and TRBJ1-2; D is uncertain. Per the germline V gene, CDR1 is DFQATT and CDR2 is SNEGSKA (reference sequence). Trimming cost V 3 bases and J 6 bases, with 8 bases left between them. The CDR3 covers 11 residues.

V and J are TRBV30 and TRBJ1-2, with D hard to call. Germline loops: CDR1 GTSNPN, CDR2 SVGIG (reference sequence). The CDR3 totals 13 residues. V lost 0 bases and J 8 bases, leaving 13 bases between the germline ends. The CDR3 DNA sequence: TGTGCCTGGAGTGTGTCAGCTGACGGAGGCTACACCTTC. This codes for CAWSVSADGGYTF.

The CDR3 DNA is TGTGCCAGCAGTTACGGCGATGAGCAGTTCTTC. Its translation: CASSYGDEQFF. This chain uses TRBV6-5 with TRBJ2-1; no clear D. The CDR3 contains 11 residues. Trimming pared 2 bases from V and 8 bases from J, leaving 4 bases between. In germline, CDR1 is MNHEY, CDR2 SVGAGI.

V gene TRBV5-6 combines with J gene TRBJ1-1, with TRBD1 as a possible D gene (5 bases). The CDR3 consists of 12 residues. V was pared by 4 bases and J by 7 bases, with 11 bases between. The germline gives CDR1 SGHDT, CDR2 YYEEEE. The CDR3 here is CASSPGGLEAFF. In nucleotides, the CDR3 is TGTGCCAGCAGCCCGGGGGGACTTGAAGCTTTCTTT. Looking up the rest from reference TRBV5-6 and TRBJ1-1 gives the full variable domain: DAGVTQSPTHLIKTRGQQVTLRCSPKSGHDTVSWYQQALGQGPQFIFQYYEEEERQRGNFPDRFSGHQFPNYSSELNVNALLLGDSALYLCASSPGGLEAFFGQGTRLTVV.